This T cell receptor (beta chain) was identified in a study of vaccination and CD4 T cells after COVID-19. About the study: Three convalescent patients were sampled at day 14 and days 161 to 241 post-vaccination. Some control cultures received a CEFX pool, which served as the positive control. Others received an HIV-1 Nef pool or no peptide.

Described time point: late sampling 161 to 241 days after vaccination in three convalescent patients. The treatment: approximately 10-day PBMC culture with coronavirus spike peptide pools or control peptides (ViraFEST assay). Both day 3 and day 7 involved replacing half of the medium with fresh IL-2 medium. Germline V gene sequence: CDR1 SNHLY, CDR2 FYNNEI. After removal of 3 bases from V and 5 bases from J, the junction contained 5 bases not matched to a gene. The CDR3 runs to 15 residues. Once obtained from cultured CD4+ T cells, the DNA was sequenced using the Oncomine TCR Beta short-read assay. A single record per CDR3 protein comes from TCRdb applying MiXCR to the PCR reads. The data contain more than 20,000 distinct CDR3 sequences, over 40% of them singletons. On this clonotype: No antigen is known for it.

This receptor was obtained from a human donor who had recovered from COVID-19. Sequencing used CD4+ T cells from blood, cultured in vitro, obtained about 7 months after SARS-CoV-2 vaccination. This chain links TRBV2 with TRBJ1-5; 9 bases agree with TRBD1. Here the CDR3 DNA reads TGTGCCAGCAGTGATGACAGGGGGGGGGATCAGCCCCAGCATTTT. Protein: CASSDDRGGDQPQHF.